The entry below describes one T cell receptor (beta chain). Its antigen remains unidentified. These data belong to a study of response to subunit inactivated influenza vaccine. TCRdb re-called the RT-PCR reads with MiXCR, one entry per CDR3 protein. The repertoire consists of about 580,000 distinct CDR3 sequences, with around 13% occurring once and the leading ten covering more than 9.5%. The V and J ends lost 4 bases and 3 bases, in that order; junction bases with no gene match: 2. CDR1 is SGHRS and CDR2 is YFSETQ in the germline V gene. The CDR3 spans 14 residues. Study conclusions and caveats: Each seasonal flu vaccination may recruit only limited new T cells, authors suggested.

The source is a man in his forties or fifties who received an inactivated influenza vaccine. Sequenced material: PBMCs from blood, taken about 13 days after vaccination. The V call is TRBV5-1, the J call TRBJ2-7; TRBD2 matches 12 bases. CDR3: CASSTGLAGYEQYF. Written as DNA, the CDR3 is TGCGCCAGCAGCACGGGACTAGCGGGCTACGAGCAGTACTTC.